Listed below are T cell receptor beta chains from one sample, sequenced in a study of T-cell memory formation after mild COVID-19. TCRdb redid the calling of the 5' RACE reads with MiXCR, one entry per CDR3 protein. The data contain around 300,000 distinct CDR3 sequences, over 15% of them singletons. Sample: PBMCs or a T cell subset sorted from them (not recorded which). The receptors derive from a man in his late teens or twenties who had mild COVID-19 (a few samples of this study predate the infection). Cell type and time point are not known. Both conserved end residues are part of each CDR3.

V gene: TRBV7-3
J gene: TRBJ2-1
CDR3 protein: CASSRAPGQGVEQFF

V gene: TRBV20-1
J gene: TRBJ2-1
CDR3 protein: CSARDPSGGAGEQFF

V gene: TRBV7-9
J gene: TRBJ2-6
CDR3 protein: CASSLIDGGSGANVLTF

V gene: TRBV6-2/TRBV6-3
J gene: TRBJ2-3
CDR3 protein: CASRLQGTDTQYF

V gene: TRBV7-2
J gene: TRBJ2-3
CDR3 protein: CASSLGTSATDTQYF

V gene: TRBV10-2
J gene: TRBJ1-1
CDR3 protein: CASSAQGPEAFF

V gene: TRBV4-3
J gene: TRBJ2-2
CDR3 protein: CASSQIGHSYTGELFF

V gene: TRBV24-1
J gene: TRBJ2-3
CDR3 protein: CATSPRGGTGFPTDTQYF

V gene: TRBV19
J gene: TRBJ1-1
CDR3 protein: CASSITGSLGPEAFF

V gene: TRBV4-3
J gene: TRBJ2-7
CDR3 protein: CASSQEITRGSPYEQYF

V gene: TRBV18
J gene: TRBJ1-1
CDR3 protein: CASSRDKNTEAFF

V gene: TRBV5-5
J gene: TRBJ1-4
CDR3 protein: CASSPATGSLDREREKLFF

V gene: TRBV9
J gene: TRBJ1-2
CDR3 protein: CASSGGSSYGYTF

V gene: TRBV2
J gene: TRBJ2-5
CDR3 protein: CASSEAPTTETQYF

V gene: TRBV7-9
J gene: TRBJ1-2
CDR3 protein: CASSSSGDGYTF

V gene: TRBV18
J gene: TRBJ2-3
CDR3 protein: CASSVQASGGTDTQYF

V gene: TRBV27
J gene: TRBJ2-1
CDR3 protein: CASSIPYNEQFF

V gene: TRBV5-1
J gene: TRBJ2-2
CDR3 protein: CASSRAPFETGELFF

V gene: TRBV6-5
J gene: TRBJ2-2
CDR3 protein: CASRQTSGGNTGELFF

V gene: TRBV20-1
J gene: TRBJ1-1
CDR3 protein: CSASETPDSLNTEAFF

V gene: TRBV20-1
J gene: TRBJ2-3
CDR3 protein: CSAQGTSGNTDTQYF

V gene: TRBV6-2/TRBV6-3
J gene: TRBJ1-2
CDR3 protein: CASTNQNSYHIYGYTF

V gene: TRBV7-8
J gene: TRBJ2-3
CDR3 protein: CASSLAEGATTDTQYF

V gene: TRBV20-1
J gene: TRBJ1-1
CDR3 protein: CSARSSMNTEAFF

V gene: TRBV7-9
J gene: TRBJ1-6
CDR3 protein: CASSLHLGRGSSPLHF

V gene: TRBV4-3
J gene: TRBJ2-4
CDR3 protein: CASSQGREGNIQYF

V gene: TRBV6-5
J gene: TRBJ2-7
CDR3 protein: CASSWSGTGLVGEQYF

V gene: TRBV5-5
J gene: TRBJ2-2
CDR3 protein: CASSLGTTGELFF

V gene: TRBV6-2/TRBV6-3
J gene: TRBJ1-1
CDR3 protein: CASSGTNQDEAFF

V gene: TRBV18
J gene: TRBJ1-2
CDR3 protein: CASSPRQANYGYTF